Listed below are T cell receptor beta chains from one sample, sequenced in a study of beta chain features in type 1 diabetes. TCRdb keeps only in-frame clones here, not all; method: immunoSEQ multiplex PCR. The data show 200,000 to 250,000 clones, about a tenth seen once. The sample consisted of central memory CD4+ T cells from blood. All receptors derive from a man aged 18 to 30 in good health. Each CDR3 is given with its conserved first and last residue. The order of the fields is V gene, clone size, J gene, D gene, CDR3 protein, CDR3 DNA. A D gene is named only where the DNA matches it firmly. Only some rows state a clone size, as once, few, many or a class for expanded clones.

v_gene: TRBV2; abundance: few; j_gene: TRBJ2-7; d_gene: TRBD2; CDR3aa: CASSSLAGTYEQYF; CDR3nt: TGTGCCAGCAGCTCACTAGCGGGAACCTACGAGCAGTACTTC
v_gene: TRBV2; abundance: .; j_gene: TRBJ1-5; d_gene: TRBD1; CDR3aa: CASTGTGGQQPQHF; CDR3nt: TGTGCCAGCACTGGGACAGGGGGCCAACAGCCCCAGCATTTT
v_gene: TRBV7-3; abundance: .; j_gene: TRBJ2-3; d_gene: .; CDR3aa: CASSLLSTSTDTQYF; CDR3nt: TGTGCCAGCAGCTTACTTTCGACTAGCACAGATACGCAGTATTTT
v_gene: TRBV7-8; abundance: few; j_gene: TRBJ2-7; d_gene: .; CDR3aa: CASSPTRATSGLWYF; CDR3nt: TGTGCCAGCAGCCCCACGAGGGCGACGAGCGGTCTGTGGTACTTC
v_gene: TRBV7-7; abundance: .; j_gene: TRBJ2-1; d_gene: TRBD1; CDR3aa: CASSSSGQGRNEQFF; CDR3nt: TGTGCCAGCAGCTCATCCGGACAGGGGCGGAATGAGCAGTTCTTC
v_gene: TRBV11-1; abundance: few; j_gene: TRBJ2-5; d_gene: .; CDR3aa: CASSFRQLLETQYF; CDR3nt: TGTGCCAGCAGCTTCAGGCAGCTCTTAGAGACCCAGTACTTC
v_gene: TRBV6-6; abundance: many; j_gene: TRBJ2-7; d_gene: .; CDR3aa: CASSYSAHSSYEQYF; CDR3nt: TGTGCCAGCAGTTACTCGGCGCACTCCAGCTACGAGCAGTACTTC
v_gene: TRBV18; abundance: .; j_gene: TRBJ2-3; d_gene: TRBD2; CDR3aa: CASSPKASGSGNTQYF; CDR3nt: TGTGCCAGCTCACCAAAAGCTAGCGGGAGTGGAAATACGCAGTATTTT
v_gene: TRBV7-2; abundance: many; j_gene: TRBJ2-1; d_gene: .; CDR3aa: CASSDTGRPYNEQFF; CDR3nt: TGTGCCAGCAGCGACACAGGGAGGCCCTACAATGAGCAGTTCTTC
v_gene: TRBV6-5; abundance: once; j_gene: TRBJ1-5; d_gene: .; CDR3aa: CASSRISNQPQHF; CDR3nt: TGTGCCAGCAGCCGTATTAGCAATCAGCCCCAGCATTTT
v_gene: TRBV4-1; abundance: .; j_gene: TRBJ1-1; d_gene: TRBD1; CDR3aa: CASSRWGQSPEAFF; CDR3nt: TGCGCCAGCAGCCGATGGGGACAGAGCCCTGAAGCTTTCTTT
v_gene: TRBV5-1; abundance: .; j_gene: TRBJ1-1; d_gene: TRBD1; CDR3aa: CASSADGDREAFF; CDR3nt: TGCGCCAGCAGCGCCGACGGGGACAGGGAAGCTTTCTTT
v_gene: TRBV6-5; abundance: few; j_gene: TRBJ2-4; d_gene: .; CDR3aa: CASSRLPKNIQYF; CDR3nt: TGTGCCAGCAGCAGGCTTCCCAAAAACATTCAGTACTTC
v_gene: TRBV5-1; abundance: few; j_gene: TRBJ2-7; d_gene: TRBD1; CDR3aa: CASTLEPGGSDEQYF; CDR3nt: TGCGCCAGCACCCTTGAGCCAGGGGGTTCCGACGAGCAGTACTTC
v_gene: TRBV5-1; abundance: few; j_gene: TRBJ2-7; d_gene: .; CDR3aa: CASSLEPAAYEQYF; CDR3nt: TGCGCCAGCAGCTTGGAGCCTGCAGCCTACGAGCAGTACTTC
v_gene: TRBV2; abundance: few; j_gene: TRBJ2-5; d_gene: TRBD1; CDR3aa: CASGSDRGETQYF; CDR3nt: TGTGCCAGCGGCTCGGACAGGGGTGAGACCCAGTACTTC
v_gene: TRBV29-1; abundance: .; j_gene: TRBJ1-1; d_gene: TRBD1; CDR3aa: CSVTRQGTEAFF; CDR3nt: TGCAGCGTTACACGACAGGGCACTGAAGCTTTCTTT
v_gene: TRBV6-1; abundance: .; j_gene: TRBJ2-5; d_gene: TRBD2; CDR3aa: CAIRPGTSGQETQYF; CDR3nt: TGTGCCATCAGGCCAGGGACTAGCGGGCAAGAGACCCAGTACTTC
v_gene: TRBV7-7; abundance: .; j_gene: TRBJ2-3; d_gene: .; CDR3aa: CASSLATGSLDTQYF; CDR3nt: TGTGCTAGCAGCTTAGCCACCGGGAGCTTAGATACGCAGTATTTT
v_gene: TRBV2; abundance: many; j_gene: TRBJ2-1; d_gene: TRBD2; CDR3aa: CASSSSASGGNNEQFF; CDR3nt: TGTGCCAGCAGTTCATCCGCTAGCGGGGGAAACAATGAGCAGTTCTTC
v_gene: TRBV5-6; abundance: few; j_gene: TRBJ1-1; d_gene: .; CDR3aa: CASSPTRANTEAFF; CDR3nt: TGTGCCAGCAGCCCCACGAGGGCGAACACTGAAGCTTTCTTT
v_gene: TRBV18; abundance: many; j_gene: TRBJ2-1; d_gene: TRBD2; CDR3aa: CASSPPAGGRYNEQFF; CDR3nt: TGTGCCAGCTCACCACCGGCGGGAGGGAGATACAATGAGCAGTTCTTC
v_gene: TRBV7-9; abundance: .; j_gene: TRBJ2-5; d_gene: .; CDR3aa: CASRGETQYF; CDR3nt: TGTGCCAGCCGGGGAGAGACCCAGTACTTC
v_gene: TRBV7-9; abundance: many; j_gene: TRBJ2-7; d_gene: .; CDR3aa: CASSRGGRGEQYF; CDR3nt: TGTGCCAGCAGCCGCGGCGGACGGGGCGAGCAGTACTTC
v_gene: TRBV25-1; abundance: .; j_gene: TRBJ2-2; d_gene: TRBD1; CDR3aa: CASRQGGQGSTGELFF; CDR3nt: TGTGCCAGCAGGCAGGGGGGACAGGGATCCACCGGGGAGCTGTTTTTT
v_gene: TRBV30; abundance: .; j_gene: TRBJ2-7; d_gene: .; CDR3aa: CAWSTPFGFRYEQYF; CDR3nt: TGTGCCTGGAGTACCCCCTTTGGCTTCAGGTACGAGCAGTACTTC
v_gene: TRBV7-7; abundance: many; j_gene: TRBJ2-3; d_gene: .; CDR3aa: CASSAPGDTQYF; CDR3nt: TGTGCCAGCAGCGCACCAGGAGATACGCAGTATTTT
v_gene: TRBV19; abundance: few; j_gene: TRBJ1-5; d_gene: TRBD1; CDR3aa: CAGRVTGGCQPQHF; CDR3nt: TGTGCCGGTAGGGTTACAGGGGGCTGTCAGCCCCAGCATTTT
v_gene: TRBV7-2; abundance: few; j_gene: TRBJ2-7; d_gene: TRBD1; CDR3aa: CASSLVGQYYEQYF; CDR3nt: TGTGCCAGCAGCTTAGTGGGACAGTACTACGAGCAGTACTTC
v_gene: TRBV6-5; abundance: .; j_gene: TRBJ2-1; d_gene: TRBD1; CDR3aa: CASWGGTGNEQFF; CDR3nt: TGTGCCAGCTGGGGAGGGACAGGGAATGAGCAGTTCTTC
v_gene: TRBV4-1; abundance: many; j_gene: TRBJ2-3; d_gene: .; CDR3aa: CASSYTDTQYF; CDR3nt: TGCGCCAGCAGTTACACAGATACGCAGTATTTT
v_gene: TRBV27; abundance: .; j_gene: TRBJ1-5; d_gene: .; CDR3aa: CASSSRDRTYSNQPQHF; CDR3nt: TGTGCCAGCAGTTCCCGGGACCGGACTTATAGCAATCAGCCCCAGCATTTT
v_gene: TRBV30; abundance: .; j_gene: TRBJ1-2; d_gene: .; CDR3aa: CAWSIGGSGWHGYTF; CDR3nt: TGTGCCTGGAGTATCGGCGGCAGTGGTTGGCATGGCTACACCTTC
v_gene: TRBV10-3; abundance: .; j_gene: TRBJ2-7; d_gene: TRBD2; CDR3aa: CAISQLAGGPHEQYF; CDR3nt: TGTGCCATCAGCCAACTAGCGGGAGGGCCCCACGAGCAGTACTTC
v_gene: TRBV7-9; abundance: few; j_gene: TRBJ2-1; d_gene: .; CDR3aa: CASSSQNYNEQFF; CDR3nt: TGTGCCAGCAGCTCTCAGAACTACAATGAGCAGTTCTTC
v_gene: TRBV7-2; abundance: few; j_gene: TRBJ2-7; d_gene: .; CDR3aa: CASSSRVAHSYEQYF; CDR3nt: TGTGCCAGCAGCTCCAGGGTTGCCCATTCCTACGAGCAGTACTTC
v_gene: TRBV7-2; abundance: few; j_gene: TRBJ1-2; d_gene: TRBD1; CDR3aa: CASSGRDSYGYTF; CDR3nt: TGTGCCAGCAGCGGCCGGGACAGCTATGGCTACACCTTC
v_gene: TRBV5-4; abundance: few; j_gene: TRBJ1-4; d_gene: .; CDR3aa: CASSLPGHSSNEKLFF; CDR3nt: TGTGCCAGCAGCTTGCCGGGACACTCCTCTAATGAAAAACTGTTTTTT
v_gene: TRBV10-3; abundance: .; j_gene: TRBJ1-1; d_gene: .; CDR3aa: CAISATGNTEAFF; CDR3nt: TGTGCCATCAGTGCAACAGGGAACACTGAAGCTTTCTTT
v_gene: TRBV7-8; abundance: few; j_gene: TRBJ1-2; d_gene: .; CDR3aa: CASRAGATYGYTF; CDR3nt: TGTGCCAGCAGGGCAGGGGCGACCTATGGCTACACCTTC
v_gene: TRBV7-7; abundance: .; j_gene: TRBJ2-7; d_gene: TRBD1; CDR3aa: CASSPRQGFNYEQYF; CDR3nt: TGTGCTAGCAGCCCCCGACAGGGATTCAACTACGAGCAGTACTTC
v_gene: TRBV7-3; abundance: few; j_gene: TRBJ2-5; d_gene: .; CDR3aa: CASTGGAIQETQYF; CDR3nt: TGTGCCAGCACCGGAGGGGCCATACAAGAGACCCAGTACTTC
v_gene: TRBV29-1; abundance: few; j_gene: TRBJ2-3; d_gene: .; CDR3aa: CSVELGGVTDTQYF; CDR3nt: TGCAGCGTTGAATTAGGAGGGGTCACAGATACGCAGTATTTT
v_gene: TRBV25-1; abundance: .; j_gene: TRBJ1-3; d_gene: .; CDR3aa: CASSELARNTIYF; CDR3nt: TGTGCCAGCAGTGAATTAGCTCGAAACACCATATATTTT
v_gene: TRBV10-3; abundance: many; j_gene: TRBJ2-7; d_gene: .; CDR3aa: CATAQLSEQYF; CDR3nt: TGTGCCACCGCCCAGCTCTCCGAGCAGTACTTC
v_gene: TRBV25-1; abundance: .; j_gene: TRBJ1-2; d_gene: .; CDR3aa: CASSDRLNNYGYTF; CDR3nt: TGTGCCAGCAGTGACAGGCTCAACAACTATGGCTACACCTTC
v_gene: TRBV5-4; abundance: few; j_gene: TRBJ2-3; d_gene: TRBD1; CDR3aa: CASSLVQGLYDTQYF; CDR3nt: TGTGCCAGCAGCTTGGTACAGGGGTTATACGATACGCAGTATTTT
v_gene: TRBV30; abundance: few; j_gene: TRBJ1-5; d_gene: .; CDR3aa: CAWSVSGGGQPQHF; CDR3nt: TGTGCCTGGAGTGTTTCGGGGGGCGGGCAGCCCCAGCATTTT
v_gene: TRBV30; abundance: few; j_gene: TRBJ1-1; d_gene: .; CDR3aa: CACTGSEAFF; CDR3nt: TGTGCCTGCACAGGGTCGGAAGCTTTCTTT
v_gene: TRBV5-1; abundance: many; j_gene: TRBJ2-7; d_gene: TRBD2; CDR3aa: CASSFLAGGEQYF; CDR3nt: TGCGCCAGCAGCTTCTTAGCGGGAGGTGAGCAGTACTTC
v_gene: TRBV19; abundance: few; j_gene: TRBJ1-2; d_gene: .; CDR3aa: CATRANYGYTF; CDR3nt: TGTGCCACAAGAGCTAACTATGGCTACACCTTC
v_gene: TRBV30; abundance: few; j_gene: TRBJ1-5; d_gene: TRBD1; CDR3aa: CAGDRGSERENSNQPQHF; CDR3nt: TGTGCCGGCGACAGGGGCTCGGAAAGGGAAAATAGCAATCAGCCCCAGCATTTT
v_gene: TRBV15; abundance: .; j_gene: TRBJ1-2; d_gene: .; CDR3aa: CATSGAGYGYTF; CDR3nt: TGTGCCACCAGCGGGGCCGGCTATGGCTACACCTTC